The 3 T cell receptor beta chains below all came from one sample that was sequenced in a study of CD8+ T cells in alopecia areata. Treatment described: oral pan-JAK inhibitor, 5-10 mg twice daily. Sequencing templates came from extracted RNA that was reverse transcribed into cDNA. The repertoire was sequenced with immunoSEQ multiplex PCR; TCRdb's copy has only in-frame clones and lacks some. Seen here are about 210,000 clones, more than 45% observed once, and the top ten hold more than 1.5%. The sample here was CD4+ T cells sorted from blood, taken at week 4, from a patient treated with tofacitinib. These receptors all come from a human donor with alopecia areata.

This clone occurred a few times. The rearrangement links TRBV4-3 to TRBJ1-5, with D unclear. CDR1 and CDR2 (germline): LGHNA, YSLEER. CDR3 length equals 14 residues. Between the trimmed V and J ends, which lost 1 base and 1 base, there was a span of 5 bases. The CDR3 bases are TGCGCCAGCAGCCAAGCAAGAAGCAATCAGCCCCAGCATTTT. Translating gives CASSQARSNQPQHF.

The table lists this clone with a few counts. The chain joins TRBV25-1 to TRBJ1-5; D may be TRBD1 (5 bases). V was pared by 4 bases and J by 5 bases, with 12 bases between. The CDR3 consists of 14 residues. Germline V gene lookup returns CDR1 MGHDK and CDR2 SYGVNS. CDR3 loop: CASSGSLGHQPQHF. The CDR3 DNA sequence: TGTGCCAGCAGTGGATCCTTGGGGCATCAGCCCCAGCATTTT.

The chain recombines TRBV2 with TRBJ1-2; 7 nucleotides align to TRBD1. The V gene end was trimmed by 8 bases and the J gene end by 3 bases; junction bases not matched to a gene: 9. Germline CDR1 is SNHLY and CDR2 is FYNNEI. The CDR3 length is 14 residues. CDR3 nucleotide sequence: TGTGCCAGCTTCGGGACAGTGATACACTATGGCTACACCTTC. Amino acid sequence: CASFGTVIHYGYTF.